The 15 T cell receptor beta chains in this list originate from one sample, sequenced in a study of Graves' ophthalmopathy and Graves' hyperthyroidism. As the template, RNA transcripts were used to amplify TCR beta CDR3 regions. The authors performed first-round RT-PCR with HTBI primers and then a second-round multiplex PCR. Each CDR3 protein gets one entry after TCRdb re-called the multiplex PCR reads with MiXCR. The data hold some 48,000 distinct CDR3 sequences, with around half observed a single time. The sequenced sample consisted of peripheral blood. The source of these receptors is an adult man with Graves' ophthalmopathy.

In this sample, this clonotype turned up a few times. The rearrangement links TRBV5-4 to TRBJ2-5; 7 bases line up with TRBD1. Germline trimming cut 4 bases from V and 4 bases from J; bases unmatched to any gene: 1. The germline CDR1 and CDR2 sequences are SGHNT and YYREEE (reference sequence). This CDR3 comprises 12 residues. The CDR3 loop is CASSQGVETQYF. CDR3 DNA: TGTGCCAGCAGCCAGGGGGTAGAGACCCAGTACTTC.

Comment on this clonotype: This may arise from a read error, as a much more abundant clone is one base away. The V call is TRBV28, the J call TRBJ2-3, with 10 bases identical to TRBD2. Germline assignment: CDR1 MDHEN and CDR2 SYDVKM. This CDR3 has 17 residues. Germline trimming cut 5 bases from V and 5 bases from J; bases unmatched to any gene: 13. The CDR3 region is CASSVVLAGSLGDTQYF. CDR3 bases: TGTGCCAGCAGTGTAGTACTAGCGGGATCCCTTGGAGATACGCAGTATTTT.

The genes are TRBV5-4 and TRBJ1-6; D might be TRBD1 (5 bases). This CDR3 is built from 15 residues. Looked up from germline, CDR1 is SGHNT and CDR2 is YYREEE (reference sequence). The V and J ends lost 4 bases and 9 bases respectively, with 17 bases between them. The CDR3 coding sequence is TGTGCCAGCAGCCCGGGACCTCTTAGTGGTTCACCCCTCCACTTT. Amino acids: CASSPGPLSGSPLHF.

The chain has TRBV19 and TRBJ1-5, with a tentative D call TRBD1 (5 bases). The CDR3 loop spans 15 amino acids. V was shortened by 6 bases and J by 0 bases, with 12 bases between the two germline ends. Per germline, CDR1 LNHDA and CDR2 SQIVND (reference sequence). The CDR3 bases are TGTGCCAGTAGGCCGGGGCACCGTAGCAATCAGCCCCAGCATTTT. Its translation: CASRPGHRSNQPQHF.

The gene calls are TRBV5-1 and TRBJ2-3; maybe TRBD1 (6 bases). The CDR3 spans 13 residues. CDR1 is SGHRS, CDR2 YFSETQ, per germline. V gave up 0 bases and J gave up 5 bases, with 7 bases separating them. The CDR3 sequence is CASSLGRGDTQYF. CDR3 nucleotides: TGCGCCAGCAGCTTGGGCAGGGGAGATACGCAGTATTTT.

There are many counts of this clonotype. In nucleotides, the CDR3 is TGCGCCAGCAGCTTGGGGGGGCTCGGGAACACTGAAGCTTTCTTT. Amino acid sequence: CASSLGGLGNTEAFF. The chain links TRBV5-1 to TRBJ1-1; weak D call: TRBD1 (6 bases). CDR1 SGHRS and CDR2 YFSETQ come from the germline V gene. The V end lost 0 bases, the J end lost 1 base, and 10 bases lay between the germline ends. This CDR3 has 15 residues. The entire variable domain, with the rest obtained from reference TRBV5-1 and TRBJ1-1, is as follows: KAGVTQTPRYLIKTRGQQVTLSCSPISGHRSVSWYQQTPGQGLQFLFEYFSETQRNKGNFPGRFSGRQFSNSRSEMNVSTLELGDSALYLCASSLGGLGNTEAFFGQGTRLTVV.

The V gene is TRBV20-1, the J gene TRBJ2-1; D gene unclear. V was shortened by 5 bases and J by 12 bases, with 11 bases between the two germline ends. Germline V CDR1 and CDR2: DFQATT, SNEGSKA (reference sequence). The CDR3 extends over 10 amino acids. The CDR3: CSAYSKGQFF. Written as DNA, the CDR3 is TGCAGTGCTTACTCCAAGGGGCAGTTCTTC.

This clonotype was observed once. A read error may account for a junction end that differs from germline. The J gene is TRBJ2-7, the V gene TRBV6-5; 9 positions match TRBD1. Germline V lookup: CDR1 MNHEY, CDR2 SVGAGI. The CDR3 covers 14 residues. CDR3 in amino acids: CANSYSRTGDGQYF. As DNA, the CDR3 is TGTGCCAACAGTTACTCCCGGACAGGGGACGGGCAGTACTTC.

The V and J genes are TRBV25-1 and TRBJ2-1, with a weak D call TRBD2 (5 bases). CDR3 length: 18 amino acids. Trimming shortened V by 4 bases and J by 2 bases, and 21 bases separated the two germline ends. Germline-derived CDR1 and CDR2 are MGHDK and SYGVNS. The CDR3 spells CASSARDHAGVTYNEQFF. CDR3 DNA: TGTGCCAGCAGTGCTAGAGATCACGCGGGTGTTACCTACAATGAGCAGTTCTTC.

The rearrangement uses TRBV28 and TRBJ2-7; maybe TRBD1 (6 bases). The germline V and J ends were trimmed by 6 bases and 0 bases, with 9 bases remaining between them. The CDR3 is made up of 13 amino acids. Germline assignment: CDR1 MDHEN and CDR2 SYDVKM. In DNA form, the CDR3 reads TGTGCCAGCAGGGACAGCAGCTCCTACGAGCAGTACTTC. Its protein product is CASRDSSSYEQYF. Full variable domain (remainder filled in from reference TRBV28 and TRBJ2-7): DVKVTQSSRYLVKRTGEKVFLECVQDMDHENMFWYRQDPGLGLRLIYFSYDVKMKEKGDIPEGYSVSREKKERFSLILESASTNQTSMYLCASRDSSSYEQYFGPGTRLTVT.

For this clonotype: No conserved phenylalanine or tryptophan is present at the end of the CDR3, so a read error is the likely explanation. The limits of the CDR3 on the DNA are not certain, so only TCRdb's listed CDR3 is given. The genes are TRBV10-3 and TRBJ1-4; TRBD1 was called by the table and not checked on the DNA. The CDR3 numbers 10 amino acids, ends counted. Germline values: CDR1 ENHRY, CDR2 SYGVKD. CDR3 sequence reads: CASSYLGGVY.

On this clonotype: A read error may account for a junction end that differs from germline. The chain recombines TRBV7-9 with TRBJ2-3; D might be TRBD1 (5 bases). This CDR3 has 16 amino acids. CDR1 and CDR2 (germline): SEHNR, FQNEAQ (reference sequence). The CDR3 spells CASSLGAGLSTGTQYF. The DNA of the CDR3 is TGTGCCAGCAGCTTAGGGGCCGGATTGAGCACAGGTACGCAGTATTTT. Based on the CDR3 plus reference TRBV7-9 and TRBJ2-3, the full variable domain is DTGVSQNPRHKITKRGQNVTFRCDPISEHNRLYWYRQTLGQGPEFLTYFQNEAQLEKSRLLSDRFSAERPKGSFSTLEIQRTEQGDSAMYLCASSLGAGLSTGTQYFGPGTRLTVL.

The chain has TRBV24-1 and TRBJ2-2; 7 nucleotides agree with TRBD1. Germline V gene data show CDR1 as KGHDR and CDR2 as SFDVKD. Trimming at V came to 2 bases and at J to 8 bases, leaving 10 bases not matched to a gene. This CDR3 comprises 16 residues. The DNA of the CDR3 is TGTGCCACCAGTGATTCCGGGCGAGGGGGCGGAGGGGAGCTGTTTTTT. It yields the protein CATSDSGRGGGGELFF.

This clonotype was seen only once. CDR3 in DNA: TGCAGTGCTATCCCTGGCTCGGGACTAGCGGTCCGCCGGTACGAGCAGTACTTC. Its protein product is CSAIPGSGLAVRRYEQYF. The chain couples TRBV20-1 to TRBJ2-7; 11 bases align to TRBD2. The CDR3 sequence is 18 residues long. The trim removed 4 bases at V and 4 bases at J, leaving 18 bases unmatched. The V gene's germline CDR1 is DFQATT and CDR2 SNEGSKA (reference sequence).

The chain recombines TRBV9 with TRBJ2-3, with TRBD2 matching over 9 bases. In germline, CDR1 is SGDLS, CDR2 YYNGEE. This CDR3 spans 15 amino acids. Trimming cost V 3 bases and J 3 bases; bases outside gene matches: 5. Here the CDR3 DNA reads TGTGCCAGCAGCGGAGGACTAGCGATTACAGATACGCAGTATTTT. Protein sequence: CASSGGLAITDTQYF.